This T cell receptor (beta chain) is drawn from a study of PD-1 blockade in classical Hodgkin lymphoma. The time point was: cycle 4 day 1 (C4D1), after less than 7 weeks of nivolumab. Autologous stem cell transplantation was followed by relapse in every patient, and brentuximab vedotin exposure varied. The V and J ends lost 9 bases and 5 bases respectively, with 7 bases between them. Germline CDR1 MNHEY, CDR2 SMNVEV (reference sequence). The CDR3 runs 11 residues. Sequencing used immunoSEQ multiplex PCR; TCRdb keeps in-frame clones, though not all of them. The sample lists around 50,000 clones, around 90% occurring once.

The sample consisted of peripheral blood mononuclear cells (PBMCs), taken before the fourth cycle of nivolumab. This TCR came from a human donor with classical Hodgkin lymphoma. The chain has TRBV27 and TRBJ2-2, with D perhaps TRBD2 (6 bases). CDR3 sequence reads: CASSGTGELFF. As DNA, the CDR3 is TGTGCCAGTAGCGGAACCGGGGAGCTGTTTTTT.